The sequence of this T cell receptor beta chain was determined in a study of patients and donors after allogeneic stem cell transplantation. This clonotype rates as medium-sized. The CDR3 is 15 residues long. CDR1 is SGHRS, CDR2 YFSETQ, per germline. After removal of 5 bases from V and 4 bases from J, the junction contained 10 bases not matched to a gene. TCRdb fed the RT-PCR reads into MiXCR, producing one record per CDR3 protein. The sample has 1,900 or so distinct CDR3 sequences, approximately 4.6% seen once; the top ten hold about 29%. Specimen: blood, either unsorted or a sorted T cell fraction (not recorded which). The rearrangement uses TRBV5-1 and TRBJ2-3; 7 bases map to TRBD2. The sequence derives from a human donor who was either an allogeneic HSCT recipient or a stem cell or donor lymphocyte infusion donor (not recorded which). It is not recorded whose cells these are; they may come from a transplant donor. CDR3 loop: CASRSGGSQADTQYF. The CDR3 DNA reads as TGCGCCAGCAGATCGGGCGGGAGCCAGGCAGATACGCAGTATTTT.